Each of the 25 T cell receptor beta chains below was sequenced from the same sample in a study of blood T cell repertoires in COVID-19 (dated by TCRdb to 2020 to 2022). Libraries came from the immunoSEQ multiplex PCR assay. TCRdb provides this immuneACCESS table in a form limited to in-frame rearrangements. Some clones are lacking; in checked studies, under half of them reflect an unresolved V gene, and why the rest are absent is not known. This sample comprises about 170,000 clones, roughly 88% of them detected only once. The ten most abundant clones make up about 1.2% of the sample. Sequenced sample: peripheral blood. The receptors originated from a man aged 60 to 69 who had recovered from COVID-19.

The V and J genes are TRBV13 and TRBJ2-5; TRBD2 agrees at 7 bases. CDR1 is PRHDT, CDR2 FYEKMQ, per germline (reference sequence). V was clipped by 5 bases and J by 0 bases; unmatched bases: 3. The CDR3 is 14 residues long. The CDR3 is CASSPRGNQETQYF. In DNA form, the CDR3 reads TGTGCCAGCAGCCCGCGGGGGAACCAAGAGACCCAGTACTTC.

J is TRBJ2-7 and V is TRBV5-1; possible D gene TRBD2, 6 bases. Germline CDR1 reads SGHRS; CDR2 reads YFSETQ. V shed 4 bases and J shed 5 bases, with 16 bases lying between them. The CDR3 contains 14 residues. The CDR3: CASSIRDSRNEQYF. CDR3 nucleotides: TGCGCCAGCAGCATCCGGGACTCAAGGAACGAGCAGTACTTC.

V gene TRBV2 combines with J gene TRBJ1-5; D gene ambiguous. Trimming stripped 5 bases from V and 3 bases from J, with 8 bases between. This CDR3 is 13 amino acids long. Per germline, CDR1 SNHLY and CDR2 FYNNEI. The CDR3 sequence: CASSPGTNQPQHF. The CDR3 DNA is TGTGCCAGCAGTCCAGGTACCAATCAGCCCCAGCATTTT.

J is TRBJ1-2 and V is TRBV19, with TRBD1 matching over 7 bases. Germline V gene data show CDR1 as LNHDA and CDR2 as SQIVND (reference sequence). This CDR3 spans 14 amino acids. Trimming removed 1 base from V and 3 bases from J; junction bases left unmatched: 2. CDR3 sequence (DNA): TGTGCCAGTAGTATAGGTACAGGGGACTATGGCTACACCTTC. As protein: CASSIGTGDYGYTF. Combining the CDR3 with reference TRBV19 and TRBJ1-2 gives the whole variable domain DGGITQSPKYLFRKEGQNVTLSCEQNLNHDAMYWYRQDPGQGLRLIYYSQIVNDFQKGDIAEGYSVSREKKESFPLTVTSAQKNPTAFYLCASSIGTGDYGYTFGSGTRLTVV.

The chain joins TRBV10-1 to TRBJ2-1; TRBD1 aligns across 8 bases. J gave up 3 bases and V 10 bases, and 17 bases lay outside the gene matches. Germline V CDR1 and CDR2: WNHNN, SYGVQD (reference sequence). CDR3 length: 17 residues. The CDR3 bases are TGCGCCAAGGGACAGGCAAGCTCCTGGGGGGTCTACAATGAGCAGTTCTTC. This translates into CAKGQASSWGVYNEQFF.

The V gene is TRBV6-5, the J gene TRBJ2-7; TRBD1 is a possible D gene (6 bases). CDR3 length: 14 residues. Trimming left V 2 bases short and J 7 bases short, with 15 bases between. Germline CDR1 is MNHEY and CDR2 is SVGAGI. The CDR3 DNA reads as TGTGCCAGCAGTTACAACACAGGGTCGTGGGAGCAGTACTTC. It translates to CASSYNTGSWEQYF.

The CDR3 region is CATRAGTGVTEAFF. The CDR3 nucleotides are TGTGCCACCAGGGCCGGGACAGGGGTCACTGAAGCTTTCTTT. V and J are TRBV24-1 and TRBJ1-1; 10 bases map to TRBD1. Trimming at V came to 7 bases and at J to 4 bases, leaving 5 bases not matched to a gene. CDR1 and CDR2 from the germline V gene are KGHDR and SFDVKD. The length of the CDR3 is 14 residues.

The CDR3, as DNA: TGTGCCAGCAGCGTAGGAGGACAGGGGGCGTCAGAGACCCAGTACTTC. This translates into CASSVGGQGASETQYF. The rearrangement uses TRBV9 and TRBJ2-5; 11 bases are shared with TRBD1. Germline V CDR1 and CDR2: SGDLS, YYNGEE. Losses at the gene ends were 0 bases for V and 4 bases for J; bases not matched to a gene: 5. This CDR3 comprises 16 residues.

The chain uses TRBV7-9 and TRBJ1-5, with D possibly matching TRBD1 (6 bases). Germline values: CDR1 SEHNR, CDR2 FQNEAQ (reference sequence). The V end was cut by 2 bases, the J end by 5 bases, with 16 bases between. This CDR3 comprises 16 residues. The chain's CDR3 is CASSLSTGIVDQPQHF. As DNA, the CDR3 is TGTGCCAGCAGCTTATCGACAGGCATCGTGGATCAGCCCCAGCATTTT. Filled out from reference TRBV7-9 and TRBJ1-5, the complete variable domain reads DTGVSQNPRHKITKRGQNVTFRCDPISEHNRLYWYRQTLGQGPEFLTYFQNEAQLEKSRLLSDRFSAERPKGSFSTLEIQRTEQGDSAMYLCASSLSTGIVDQPQHFGDGTRLSIL.

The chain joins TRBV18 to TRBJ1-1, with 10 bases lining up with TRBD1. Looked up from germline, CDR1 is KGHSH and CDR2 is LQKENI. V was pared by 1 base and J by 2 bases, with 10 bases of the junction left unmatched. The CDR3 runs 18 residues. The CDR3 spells CASSPLSPTGGINTEAFF. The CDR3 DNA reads TGTGCCAGCTCACCACTATCTCCGACAGGGGGCATAAACACTGAAGCTTTCTTT.

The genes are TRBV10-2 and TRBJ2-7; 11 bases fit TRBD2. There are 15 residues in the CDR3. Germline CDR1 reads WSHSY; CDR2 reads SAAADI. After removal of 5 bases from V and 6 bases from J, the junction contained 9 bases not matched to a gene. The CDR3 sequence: CASSPRPGLAVEQYF. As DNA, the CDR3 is TGCGCCAGCAGTCCAAGACCGGGACTAGCGGTCGAGCAGTACTTC.

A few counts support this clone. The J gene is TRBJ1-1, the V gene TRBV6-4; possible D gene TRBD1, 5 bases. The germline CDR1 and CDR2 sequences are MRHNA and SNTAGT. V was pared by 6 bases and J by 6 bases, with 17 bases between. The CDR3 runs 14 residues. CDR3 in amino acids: CASRPQASMAEAFF. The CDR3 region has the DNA TGTGCCAGCAGACCACAGGCCTCGATGGCTGAAGCTTTCTTT.

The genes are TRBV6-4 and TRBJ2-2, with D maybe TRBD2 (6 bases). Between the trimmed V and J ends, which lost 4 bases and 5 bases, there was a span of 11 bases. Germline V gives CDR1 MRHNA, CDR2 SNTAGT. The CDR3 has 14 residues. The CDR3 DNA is TGTGCCAGCAGTGTACTAGCAGGAACCGGGGAGCTGTTTTTT. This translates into CASSVLAGTGELFF.

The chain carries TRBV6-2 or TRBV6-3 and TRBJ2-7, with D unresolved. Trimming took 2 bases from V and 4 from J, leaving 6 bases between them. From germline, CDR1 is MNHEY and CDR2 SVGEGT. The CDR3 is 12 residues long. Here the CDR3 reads CASSYTGYEQYF. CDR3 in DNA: TGTGCCAGCAGTTACACCGGTTACGAGCAGTACTTC.

This CDR3 is CASSLGPGNTIYF. CDR3 bases: TGTGCCAGCAGCTTGGGGCCTGGAAACACCATATATTTT. The rearrangement links TRBV7-3 to TRBJ1-3, with D tentatively TRBD1 (5 bases). Germline V gene data show CDR1 as SGHTA and CDR2 as FQGTGA. The V and J ends lost 3 bases and 2 bases respectively, with 5 bases between them. This CDR3 spans 13 amino acids.

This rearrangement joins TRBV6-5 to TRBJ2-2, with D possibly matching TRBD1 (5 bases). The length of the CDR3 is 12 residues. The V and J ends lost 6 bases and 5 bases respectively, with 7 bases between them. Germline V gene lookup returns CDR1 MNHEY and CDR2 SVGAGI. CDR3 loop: CASRQGTGELFF. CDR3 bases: TGTGCCAGCAGGCAGGGAACCGGGGAGCTGTTTTTT.

The DNA for the CDR3 is TGTGCCAGCAGCTTAGCAGACTCCCCGAGCACAGATACGCAGTATTTT. It yields the protein CASSLADSPSTDTQYF. The gene calls are TRBV7-9 and TRBJ2-3, with D unresolved. V lost 0 bases, J lost 0 bases, and 10 bases lay in between. Germline values: CDR1 SEHNR, CDR2 FQNEAQ (reference sequence). The CDR3 length is 16 residues. The complete variable domain, with remaining parts taken from reference TRBV7-9 and TRBJ2-3, reads DTGVSQNPRHKITKRGQNVTFRCDPISEHNRLYWYRQTLGQGPEFLTYFQNEAQLEKSRLLSDRFSAERPKGSFSTLEIQRTEQGDSAMYLCASSLADSPSTDTQYFGPGTRLTVL.

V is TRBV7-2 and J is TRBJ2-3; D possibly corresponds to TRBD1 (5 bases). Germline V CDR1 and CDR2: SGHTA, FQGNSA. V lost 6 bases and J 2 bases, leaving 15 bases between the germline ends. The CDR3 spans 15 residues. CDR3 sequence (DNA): TGTGCCAGCAGGGGTGGGGCCGGGCCCACAGATACGCAGTATTTT. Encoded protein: CASRGGAGPTDTQYF.

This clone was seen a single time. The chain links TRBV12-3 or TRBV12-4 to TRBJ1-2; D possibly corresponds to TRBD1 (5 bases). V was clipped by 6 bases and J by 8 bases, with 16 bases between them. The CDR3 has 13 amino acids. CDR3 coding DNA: TGTGCCAGCAGCCTCGGGACTTCAGGGGGCTACACCTTC. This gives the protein CASSLGTSGGYTF.

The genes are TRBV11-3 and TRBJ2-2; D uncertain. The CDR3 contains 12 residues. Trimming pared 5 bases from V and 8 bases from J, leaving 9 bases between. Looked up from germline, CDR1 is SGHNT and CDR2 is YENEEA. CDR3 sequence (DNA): TGTGCCAGCAGCCCTTCGGAGGGGGAGCTGTTTTTT. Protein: CASSPSEGELFF. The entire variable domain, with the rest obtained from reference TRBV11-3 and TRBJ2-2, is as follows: EAGVVQSPRYKIIEKKQPVAFWCNPISGHNTLYWYLQNLGQGPELLIRYENEEAVDDSQLPKDRFSAERLKGVDSTLKIQPAELGDSAVYLCASSPSEGELFFGEGSRLTVL.

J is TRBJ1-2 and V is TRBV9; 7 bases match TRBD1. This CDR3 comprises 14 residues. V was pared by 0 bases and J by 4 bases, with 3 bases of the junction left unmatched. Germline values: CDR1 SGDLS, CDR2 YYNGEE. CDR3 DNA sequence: TGTGCCAGCAGCGTAGCTGCAGGGGGCTATGGCTACACCTTC. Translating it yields CASSVAAGGYGYTF. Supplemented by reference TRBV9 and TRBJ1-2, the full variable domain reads DSGVTQTPKHLITATGQRVTLRCSPRSGDLSVYWYQQSLDQGLQFLIQYYNGEERAKGNILERFSAQQFPDLHSELNLSSLELGDSALYFCASSVAAGGYGYTFGSGTRLTVV.

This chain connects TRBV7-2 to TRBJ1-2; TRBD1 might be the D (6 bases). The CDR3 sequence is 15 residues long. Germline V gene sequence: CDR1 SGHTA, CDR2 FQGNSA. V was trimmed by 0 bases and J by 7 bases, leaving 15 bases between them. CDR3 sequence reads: CASSLATGNLGGYTF. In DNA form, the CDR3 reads TGTGCCAGCAGCTTAGCCACAGGGAACCTAGGTGGCTACACCTTC.

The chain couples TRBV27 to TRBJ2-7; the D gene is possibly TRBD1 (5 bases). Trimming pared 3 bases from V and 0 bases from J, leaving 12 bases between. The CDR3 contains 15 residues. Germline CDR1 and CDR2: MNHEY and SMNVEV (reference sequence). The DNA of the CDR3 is TGTGCCAGCAGTTTGGGGCCCGGGCGCTCCTACGAGCAGTACTTC. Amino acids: CASSLGPGRSYEQYF.

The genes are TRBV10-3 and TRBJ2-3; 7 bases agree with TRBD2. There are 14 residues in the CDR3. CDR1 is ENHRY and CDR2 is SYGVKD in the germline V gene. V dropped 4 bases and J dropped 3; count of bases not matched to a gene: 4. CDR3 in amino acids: CAISGGAGTDTQYF. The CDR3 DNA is TGTGCCATCAGTGGGGGAGCGGGGACAGATACGCAGTATTTT.

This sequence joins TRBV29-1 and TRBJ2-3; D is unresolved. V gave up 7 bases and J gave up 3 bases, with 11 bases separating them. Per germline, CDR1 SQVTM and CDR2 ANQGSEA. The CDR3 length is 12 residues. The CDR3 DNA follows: TGCAGCGACTGGCGGCGGACAGATACGCAGTATTTT. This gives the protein CSDWRRTDTQYF.